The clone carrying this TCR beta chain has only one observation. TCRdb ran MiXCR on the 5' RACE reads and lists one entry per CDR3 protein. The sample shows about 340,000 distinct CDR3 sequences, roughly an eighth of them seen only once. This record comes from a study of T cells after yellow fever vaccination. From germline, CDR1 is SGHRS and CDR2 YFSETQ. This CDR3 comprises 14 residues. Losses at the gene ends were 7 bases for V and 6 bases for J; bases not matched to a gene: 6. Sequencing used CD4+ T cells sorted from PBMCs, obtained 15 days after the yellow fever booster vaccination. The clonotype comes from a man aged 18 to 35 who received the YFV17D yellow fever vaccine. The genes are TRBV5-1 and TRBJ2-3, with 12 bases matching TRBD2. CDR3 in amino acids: CASGTSGGKDTQYF. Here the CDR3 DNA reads TGCGCCAGCGGCACTAGCGGGGGGAAGGATACGCAGTATTTT. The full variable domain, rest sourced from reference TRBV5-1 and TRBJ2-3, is KAGVTQTPRYLIKTRGQQVTLSCSPISGHRSVSWYQQTPGQGLQFLFEYFSETQRNKGNFPGRFSGRQFSNSRSEMNVSTLELGDSALYLCASGTSGGKDTQYFGPGTRLTVL.